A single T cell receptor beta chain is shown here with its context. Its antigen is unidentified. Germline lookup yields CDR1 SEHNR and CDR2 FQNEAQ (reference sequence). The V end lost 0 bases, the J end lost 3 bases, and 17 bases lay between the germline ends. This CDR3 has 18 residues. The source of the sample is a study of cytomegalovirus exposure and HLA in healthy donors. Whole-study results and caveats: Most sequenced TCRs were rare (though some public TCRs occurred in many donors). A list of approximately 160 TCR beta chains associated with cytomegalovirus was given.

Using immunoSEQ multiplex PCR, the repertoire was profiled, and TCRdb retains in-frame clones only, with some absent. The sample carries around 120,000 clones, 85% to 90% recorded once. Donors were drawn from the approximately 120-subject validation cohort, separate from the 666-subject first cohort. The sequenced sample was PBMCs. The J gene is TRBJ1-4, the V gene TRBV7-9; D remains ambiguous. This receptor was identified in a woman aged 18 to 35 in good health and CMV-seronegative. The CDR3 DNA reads TGTGCCAGCAGCTTAGCCGTTGTACGGGAAGCAGCTAATGAAAAACTGTTTTTT. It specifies CASSLAVVREAANEKLFF. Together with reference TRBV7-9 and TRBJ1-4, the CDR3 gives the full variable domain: DTGVSQNPRHKITKRGQNVTFRCDPISEHNRLYWYRQTLGQGPEFLTYFQNEAQLEKSRLLSDRFSAERPKGSFSTLEIQRTEQGDSAMYLCASSLAVVREAANEKLFFGSGTQLSVL.